The rows below give T cell receptor beta chains drawn from one sample of a study of shared clonotypes between healthy human individuals. Clones were sequenced by immunoSEQ multiplex PCR, and TCRdb holds only the in-frame ones, with some missing. The table lists millions of clones, around 93% of them singletons, with roughly 1.8% in the top ten. The sequenced sample was naive CD8+ T cells from PBMCs. All receptors derive from a man between 18 and 29 years old in good health. Some clones in this sample may be carry-over from other donors' samples. The CDR3 runs from the conserved cysteine through the conserved F or W. A D gene is named only where the DNA matches it firmly. For some rows the clone size is stated as once, few or many, or as a class when expanded; others skip it.

TRBD1,TRBJ2-5,TRBV28,NA,CASSFGTGGFLGTQYF,TGTGCCAGCAGTTTTGGGACAGGGGGCTTTCTCGGGACCCAGTACTTC
NA,TRBJ2-1,TRBV29-1,NA,CSVEGEGSYNEQFF,TGCAGCGTTGAGGGAGAGGGCTCCTACAATGAGCAGTTCTTC
NA,TRBJ2-1,TRBV9,NA,CASSGTPGLVNEQFF,TGTGCCAGCAGCGGGACACCCGGTTTAGTCAATGAGCAGTTCTTC
TRBD2,TRBJ2-5,TRBV6-5,NA,CASSTGLQETQYF,TGTGCCAGCAGTACGGGACTACAAGAGACCCAGTACTTC
NA,TRBJ1-5,TRBV13,once,CASSLGVRGSNQPQHF,TGTGCCAGCAGCTTAGGGGTCAGAGGAAGCAATCAGCCCCAGCATTTT
NA,TRBJ1-1,TRBV19,few,CASSPRDGNTEAFF,TGTGCCAGTAGTCCCCGGGACGGGAACACTGAAGCTTTCTTT
NA,TRBJ1-1,TRBV15,NA,CATSRAVATEAFF,TGTGCCACCAGCAGAGCGGTTGCCACTGAAGCTTTCTTT
NA,TRBJ2-7,TRBV6-1,NA,CASSEDITRYEQYF,TGTGCCAGCAGTGAAGATATTACTCGCTACGAGCAGTACTTC
NA,TRBJ1-4,TRBV27,NA,CASSLPHGGGKLFF,TGTGCCAGCAGCCTCCCCCACGGGGGAGGAAAACTGTTTTTT
NA,TRBJ2-3,TRBV4-3,NA,CASSQGGSRGHTQYF,TGCGCCAGCAGCCAAGGAGGCAGTCGGGGACACACGCAGTATTTT
TRBD2,TRBJ2-3,TRBV18,NA,CASSPPTLAGITDTQYF,TGTGCCAGCTCACCACCAACACTAGCGGGGATCACAGATACGCAGTATTTT
NA,TRBJ1-1,TRBV12-5,NA,CASGFRGNTEAFF,TGTGCTAGTGGTTTCAGGGGGAACACTGAAGCTTTCTTT
NA,TRBJ2-7,TRBV11-3,NA,CASSFGKGRAGYEQYF,TGTGCCAGCAGCTTCGGAAAGGGCAGGGCTGGTTACGAGCAGTACTTC
NA,TRBJ1-2,TRBV19,NA,CASSVSQGTGYGYTF,TGTGCCAGTAGTGTATCCCAGGGGACCGGCTATGGCTACACCTTC
NA,TRBJ2-7,TRBV5-6,NA,CASSSRREREQYF,TGTGCCAGCAGCTCCCGCCGTGAGCGCGAGCAGTACTTC
NA,TRBJ2-3,TRBV5-6,once,CASRQGDTQYF,TGTGCCAGCAGACAGGGAGATACGCAGTATTTT
NA,TRBJ1-5,TRBV25-1,NA,CASNTGSQPQHF,TGTGCCAGCAACACAGGTAGTCAGCCCCAGCATTTT
TRBD1,TRBJ1-3,TRBV4-1,NA,CASSPVTTGLSGNTIYF,TGCGCCAGCAGCCCTGTGACGACAGGGCTCTCTGGAAACACCATATATTTT
NA,TRBJ2-3,TRBV27,NA,CASLSRGDHHPDTQYF,TGTGCCAGCCTAAGCAGGGGGGACCACCATCCGGATACGCAGTATTTT
TRBD2,TRBJ2-1,TRBV9,NA,CASSVPIAGGRNEQFF,TGTGCCAGCAGCGTACCTATAGCGGGAGGGCGGAATGAGCAGTTCTTC
TRBD2,TRBJ2-3,TRBV7-8,NA,CASSLLAGGRRDTQYF,TGTGCCAGCAGTCTACTAGCGGGGGGACGTAGGGATACGCAGTATTTT
NA,TRBJ1-4,TRBV27,NA,CASSPVDLDGSNEKLFF,TGTGCCAGCAGTCCAGTAGATTTGGACGGATCTAATGAAAAACTGTTTTTT
NA,TRBJ2-5,TRBV9,NA,CASSVDTSKETQYF,TGTGCCAGCAGCGTAGATACATCGAAGGAGACCCAGTACTTC
TRBD1,TRBJ2-2,TRBV5-6,once,CASSLSDRGYTGELFF,TGTGCCAGCAGCTTAAGTGACAGGGGTTACACCGGGGAGCTGTTTTTT
TRBD2,TRBJ2-3,TRBV28,NA,CASGGSGSGDTQYF,TGTGCCAGTGGGGGCAGCGGGAGTGGTGATACGCAGTATTTT
NA,TRBJ2-5,TRBV5-1,NA,CASSLGAAGGQETQYF,TGCGCCAGCAGCTTGGGGGCGGCAGGTGGGCAAGAGACCCAGTACTTC
TRBD2,TRBJ2-7,TRBV27,once,CASSESIGTRFFEQYF,TGTGCCAGCAGTGAAAGCATCGGGACTAGATTTTTTGAGCAGTACTTC
NA,TRBJ1-1,TRBV13,NA,CASSLEEGAQTAFF,TGTGCCAGCAGCTTAGAGGAGGGAGCGCAAACGGCTTTCTTT
NA,TRBJ2-7,TRBV6-1,NA,CASSEGPEAGSYEQYF,TGTGCCAGCAGTGAAGGCCCCGAAGCCGGGTCCTACGAGCAGTACTTC
NA,TRBJ1-5,TRBV5-3,NA,CARSFAVPPNQPQHF,TGTGCCAGAAGCTTTGCCGTTCCACCCAATCAGCCCCAGCATTTT
NA,TRBJ2-7,TRBV28,NA,CASSPQGSASYEQYF,TGTGCCAGCAGCCCCCAAGGGAGCGCGTCCTACGAGCAGTACTTC
NA,TRBJ2-1,TRBV11-1,NA,CASSPRDSSSYNEQFF,TGTGCCAGCAGCCCCCGGGACTCCAGCTCCTACAATGAGCAGTTCTTC
TRBD2,TRBJ2-1,TRBV9,NA,CASSVVGGASGYNEQFF,TGTGCCAGCAGCGTAGTCGGCGGGGCTAGCGGATACAATGAGCAGTTCTTC
TRBD2,TRBJ2-1,TRBV5-5,NA,CASSLAGRAVNEQFF,TGTGCCAGCAGCTTGGCCGGGAGGGCCGTTAATGAGCAGTTCTTC
NA,TRBJ2-7,TRBV28,NA,CASSLLGPTEGQYF,TGTGCCAGCAGTTTGCTGGGGCCGACCGAGGGGCAGTACTTC
TRBD1,TRBJ1-5,TRBV28,NA,CASSWGRGYSNQPQHF,TGTGCCAGCAGTTGGGGCAGGGGGTATAGCAATCAGCCCCAGCATTTT
NA,TRBJ1-1,TRBV6-5,NA,CASSYSVDTEAFF,TGTGCCAGCAGTTACTCGGTCGACACTGAAGCTTTCTTT
NA,TRBJ2-1,TRBV11-2,once,CASSLFGREGNSYNEQFF,TGTGCCAGCAGCTTATTCGGCAGGGAAGGGAACTCCTACAATGAGCAGTTCTTC
NA,TRBJ1-1,TRBV5-4,once,CASSLVVGGTEAFF,TGTGCCAGCAGCTTGGTAGTTGGGGGCACTGAAGCTTTCTTT
NA,TRBJ2-5,TRBV25-1,NA,CASSAPRETQYF,TGTGCCAGCAGTGCCCCCAGGGAGACCCAGTACTTC
NA,TRBJ2-5,TRBV7-2,NA,CASSPQGWDFQETQYF,TGTGCCAGCAGCCCACAGGGGTGGGACTTCCAAGAGACCCAGTACTTC
NA,TRBJ2-1,TRBV27,NA,CASNIGNEQFF,TGTGCCAGCAATATAGGCAATGAGCAGTTCTTC
NA,TRBJ2-3,TRBV4-1,NA,CASTPNMGKWDTQYF,TGCGCCAGCACCCCGAATATGGGGAAGTGGGATACGCAGTATTTT
TRBD1,TRBJ1-5,TRBV27,NA,CASSGTGVLGNQPQHF,TGTGCCAGCAGTGGAACAGGGGTCTTGGGCAATCAGCCCCAGCATTTT
TRBD1,TRBJ2-7,TRBV19,NA,CASSIGTGDYEQYF,TGTGCCAGTAGTATAGGGACAGGGGATTACGAGCAGTACTTC
TRBD2,TRBJ2-1,TRBV11-2,NA,CASIPSGRALNEQFF,TGTGCCAGCATCCCTAGCGGGAGGGCCTTGAATGAGCAGTTCTTC
TRBD1,TRBJ2-1,TRBV11-2,NA,CASSLGMDRGYNEQFF,TGTGCCAGCAGCTTAGGGATGGACAGGGGCTACAATGAGCAGTTCTTC
NA,TRBJ1-2,TRBV27,NA,CASSFTGTTYGYTF,TGTGCCAGCAGTTTCACCGGGACCACTTATGGCTACACCTTC
NA,TRBJ2-1,TRBV7-9,NA,CASSLVRNEQFF,TGTGCCAGCAGCTTAGTCCGGAATGAGCAGTTCTTC
NA,TRBJ2-7,TRBV28,NA,CASSHPSVSSYEQYF,TGTGCCAGCAGTCACCCATCAGTGAGCTCCTACGAGCAGTACTTC
TRBD1,TRBJ1-4,TRBV4-2,NA,CASSQETVGQGRGGNEKLFF,TGTGCCAGCAGCCAAGAAACGGTGGGACAGGGGCGGGGAGGGAATGAAAAACTGTTTTTT
NA,TRBJ1-2,TRBV7-9,NA,CASSSGESLYGYTF,TGTGCCAGCAGCTCGGGGGAGTCCCTCTATGGCTACACCTTC
NA,TRBJ2-3,TRBV5-1,NA,CASSLDGSRTDTQYF,TGCGCCAGCAGCTTGGATGGCAGCCGCACAGATACGCAGTATTTT
NA,TRBJ2-2,TRBV7-3,NA,CASSLAGTGELFF,TGTGCCAGCAGCTTAGCAGGGACCGGGGAGCTGTTTTTT
TRBD1,TRBJ1-1,TRBV6-1,NA,CASSVYSLQGTEAFF,TGTGCCAGCAGTGTTTATAGCCTACAGGGGACTGAAGCTTTCTTT
TRBD1,TRBJ1-2,TRBV28,once,CASSLLGQGAGDGYTF,TGTGCCAGCAGTTTATTGGGGCAGGGGGCCGGGGATGGCTACACCTTC
NA,TRBJ1-5,TRBV19,NA,CASSDRTLPQHF,TGTGCCAGTAGTGACCGGACCCTGCCCCAGCATTTT
TRBD1,TRBJ1-5,TRBV27,NA,CASSSGQGVNQPQHF,TGTGCCAGCAGTTCCGGACAGGGGGTTAATCAGCCCCAGCATTTT
NA,TRBJ2-6,TRBV5-6,NA,CASSFNPQGLGANVLTF,TGTGCCAGCAGCTTTAATCCCCAGGGGCTGGGGGCCAACGTCCTGACTTTC
TRBD2,TRBJ2-1,TRBV7-9,NA,CASSSTSASSYNEQFF,TGTGCCAGCAGCTCGACTAGCGCGAGCTCCTACAATGAGCAGTTCTTC